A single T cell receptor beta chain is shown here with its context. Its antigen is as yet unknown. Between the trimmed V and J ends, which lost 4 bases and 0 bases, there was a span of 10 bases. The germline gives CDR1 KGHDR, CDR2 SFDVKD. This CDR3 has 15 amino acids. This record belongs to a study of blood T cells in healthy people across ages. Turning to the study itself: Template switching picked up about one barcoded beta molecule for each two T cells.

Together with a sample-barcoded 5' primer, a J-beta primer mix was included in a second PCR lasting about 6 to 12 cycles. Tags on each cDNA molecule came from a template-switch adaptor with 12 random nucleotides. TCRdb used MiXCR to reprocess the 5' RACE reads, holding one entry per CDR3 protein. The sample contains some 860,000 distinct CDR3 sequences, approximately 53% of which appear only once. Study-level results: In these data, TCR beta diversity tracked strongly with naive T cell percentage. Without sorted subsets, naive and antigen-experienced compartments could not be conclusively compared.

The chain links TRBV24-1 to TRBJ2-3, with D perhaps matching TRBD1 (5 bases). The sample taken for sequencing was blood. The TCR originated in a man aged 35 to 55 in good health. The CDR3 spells CATSDHGASTDTQYF. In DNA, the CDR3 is TGTGCCACCAGTGACCATGGGGCTAGCACAGATACGCAGTATTTT.